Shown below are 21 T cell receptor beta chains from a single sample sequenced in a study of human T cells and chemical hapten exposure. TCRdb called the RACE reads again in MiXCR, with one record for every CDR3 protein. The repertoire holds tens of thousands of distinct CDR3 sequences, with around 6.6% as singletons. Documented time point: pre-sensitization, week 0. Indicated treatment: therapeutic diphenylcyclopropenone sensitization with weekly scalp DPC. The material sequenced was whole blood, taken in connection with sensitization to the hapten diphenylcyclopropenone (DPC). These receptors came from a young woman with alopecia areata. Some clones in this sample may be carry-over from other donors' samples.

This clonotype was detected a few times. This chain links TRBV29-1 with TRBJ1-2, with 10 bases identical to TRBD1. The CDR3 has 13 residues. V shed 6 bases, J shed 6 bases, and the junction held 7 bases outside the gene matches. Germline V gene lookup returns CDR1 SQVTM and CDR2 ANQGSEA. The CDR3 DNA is TGCAGCGTCGGACGGACAGGGGGAGATGGCTACACCTTC. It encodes CSVGRTGGDGYTF. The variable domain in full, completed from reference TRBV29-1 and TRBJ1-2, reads SAVISQKPSRDICQRGTSLTIQCQVDSQVTMMFWYRQQPGQSLTLIATANQGSEATYESGFVIDKFPISRPNLTFSTLTVSNMSPEDSSIYLCSVGRTGGDGYTFGSGTRLTVV.

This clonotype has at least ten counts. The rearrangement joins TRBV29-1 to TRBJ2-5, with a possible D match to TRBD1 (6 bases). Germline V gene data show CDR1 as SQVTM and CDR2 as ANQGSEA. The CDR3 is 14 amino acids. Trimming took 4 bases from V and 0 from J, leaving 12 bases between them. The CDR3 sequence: CSVVGARDQETQYF. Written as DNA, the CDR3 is TGCAGCGTTGTGGGGGCCCGTGACCAAGAGACCCAGTACTTC. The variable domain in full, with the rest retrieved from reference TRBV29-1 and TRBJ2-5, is SAVISQKPSRDICQRGTSLTIQCQVDSQVTMMFWYRQQPGQSLTLIATANQGSEATYESGFVIDKFPISRPNLTFSTLTVSNMSPEDSSIYLCSVVGARDQETQYFGPGTRLLVL.

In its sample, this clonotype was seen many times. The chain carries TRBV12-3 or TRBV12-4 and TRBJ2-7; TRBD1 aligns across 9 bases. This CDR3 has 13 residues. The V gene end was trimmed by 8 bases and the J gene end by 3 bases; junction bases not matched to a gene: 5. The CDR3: CASGTGIGYEQYF. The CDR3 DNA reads TGTGCCAGCGGGACAGGGATAGGCTACGAGCAGTACTTC.

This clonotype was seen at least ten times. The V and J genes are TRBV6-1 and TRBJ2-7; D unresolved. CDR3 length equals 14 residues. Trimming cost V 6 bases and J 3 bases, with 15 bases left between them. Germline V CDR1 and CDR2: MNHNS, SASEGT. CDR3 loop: CASSLTGGVYEQYF. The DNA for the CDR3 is TGTGCCAGCAGCCTCACCGGTGGGGTCTACGAGCAGTACTTC.

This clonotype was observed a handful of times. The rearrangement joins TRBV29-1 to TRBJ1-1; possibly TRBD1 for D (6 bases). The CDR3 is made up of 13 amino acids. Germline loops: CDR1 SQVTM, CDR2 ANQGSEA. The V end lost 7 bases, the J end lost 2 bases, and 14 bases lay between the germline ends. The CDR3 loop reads CSAENRENTEAFF. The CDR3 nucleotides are TGCAGCGCCGAAAACAGGGAAAACACTGAAGCTTTCTTT.

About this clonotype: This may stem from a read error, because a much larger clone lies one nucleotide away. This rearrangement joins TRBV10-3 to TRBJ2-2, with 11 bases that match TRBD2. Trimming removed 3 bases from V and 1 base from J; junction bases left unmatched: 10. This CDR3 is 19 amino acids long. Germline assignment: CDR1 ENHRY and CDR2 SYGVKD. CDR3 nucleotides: TGTGCCATCAGTGATGGGGGTGGACTAGCGGGTATGAACACCGGGGAGCTGTTTTTT. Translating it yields CAISDGGGLAGMNTGELFF.

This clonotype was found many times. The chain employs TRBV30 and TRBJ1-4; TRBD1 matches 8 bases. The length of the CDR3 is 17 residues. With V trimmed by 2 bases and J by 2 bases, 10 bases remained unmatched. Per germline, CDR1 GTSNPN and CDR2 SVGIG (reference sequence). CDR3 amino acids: CAWSNTGGRTTNEKLFF. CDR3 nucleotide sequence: TGTGCCTGGAGTAACACAGGGGGGAGAACGACTAATGAAAAACTGTTTTTT.

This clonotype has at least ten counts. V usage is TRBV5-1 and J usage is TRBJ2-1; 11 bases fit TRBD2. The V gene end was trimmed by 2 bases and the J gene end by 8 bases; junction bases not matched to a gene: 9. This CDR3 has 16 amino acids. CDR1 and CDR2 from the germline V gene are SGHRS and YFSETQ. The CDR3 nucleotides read TGCGCCAGCAGCTTACGGGTTAGCGGGGGGGACGATGAGCAGTTCTTC. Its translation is CASSLRVSGGDDEQFF.

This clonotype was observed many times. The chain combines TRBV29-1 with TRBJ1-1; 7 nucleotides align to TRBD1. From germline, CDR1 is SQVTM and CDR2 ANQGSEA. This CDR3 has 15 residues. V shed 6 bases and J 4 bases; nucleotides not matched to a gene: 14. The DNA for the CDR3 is TGCAGCGTACAAAGGACAGGTTCGAAGGGCACTGAAGCTTTCTTT. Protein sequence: CSVQRTGSKGTEAFF.

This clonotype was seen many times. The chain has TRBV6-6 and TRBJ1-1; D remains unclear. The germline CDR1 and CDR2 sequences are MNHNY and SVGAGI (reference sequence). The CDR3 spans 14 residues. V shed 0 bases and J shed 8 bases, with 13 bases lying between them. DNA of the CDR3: TGTGCCAGCAGTTACTCGAAAAGGGCTGGGGAAGCTTTCTTT. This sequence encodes CASSYSKRAGEAFF.

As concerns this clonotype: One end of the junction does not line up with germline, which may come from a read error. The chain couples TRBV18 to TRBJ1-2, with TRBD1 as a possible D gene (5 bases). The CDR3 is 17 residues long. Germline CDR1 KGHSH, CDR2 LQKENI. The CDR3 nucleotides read TGTGCCAGCTCACCACCCACACGGGGGACGGCTGGGTATGGCGACACCTTC. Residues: CASSPPTRGTAGYGDTF.

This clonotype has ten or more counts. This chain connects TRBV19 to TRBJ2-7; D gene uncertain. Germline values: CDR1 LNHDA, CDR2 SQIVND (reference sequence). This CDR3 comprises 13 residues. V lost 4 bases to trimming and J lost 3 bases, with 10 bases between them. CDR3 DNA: TGTGCCAGTAGTAGTCATCCGGACTACGAGCAGTACTTC. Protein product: CASSSHPDYEQYF.

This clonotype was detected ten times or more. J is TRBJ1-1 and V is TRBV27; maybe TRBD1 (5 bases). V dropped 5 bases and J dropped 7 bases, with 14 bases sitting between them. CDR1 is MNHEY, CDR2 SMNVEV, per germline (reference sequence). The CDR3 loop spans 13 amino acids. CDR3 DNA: TGTGCCAGCAGTCAGGGATATGACAGTGAAGCTTTCTTT. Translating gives CASSQGYDSEAFF.

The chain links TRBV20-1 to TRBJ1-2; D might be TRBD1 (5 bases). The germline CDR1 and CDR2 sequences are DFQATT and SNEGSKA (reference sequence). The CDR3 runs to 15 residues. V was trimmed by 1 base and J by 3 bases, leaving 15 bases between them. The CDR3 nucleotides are TGCAGTGCTAGAGTGGGGGAGGAGGAGTACTATGGCTACACCTTC. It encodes CSARVGEEEYYGYTF.

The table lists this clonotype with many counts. The CDR3 bases are TGTGCCAGCAGCCCCCAGGAGCTAAACACTGAAGCTTTCTTT. Translating it yields CASSPQELNTEAFF. The V and J genes are TRBV7-6 and TRBJ1-1, with D unclear. Trimming stripped 5 bases from V and 2 bases from J, with 12 bases between. The CDR3 is 14 amino acids. From germline, CDR1 is SGHVS and CDR2 FNYEAQ.

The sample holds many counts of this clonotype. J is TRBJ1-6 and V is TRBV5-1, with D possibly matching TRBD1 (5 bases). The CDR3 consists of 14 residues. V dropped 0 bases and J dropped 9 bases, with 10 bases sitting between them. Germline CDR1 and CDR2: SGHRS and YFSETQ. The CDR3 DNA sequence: TGCGCCAGCAGCTTGGGGGAGAGGGGTTCACCCCTCCACTTT. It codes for CASSLGERGSPLHF.

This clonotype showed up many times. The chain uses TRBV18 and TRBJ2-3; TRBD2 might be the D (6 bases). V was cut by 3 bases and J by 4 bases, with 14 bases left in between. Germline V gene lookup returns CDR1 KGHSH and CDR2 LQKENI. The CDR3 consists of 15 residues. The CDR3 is CASSPVGGRADTQYF. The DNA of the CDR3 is TGTGCCAGCTCACCGGTAGGAGGGCGGGCAGATACGCAGTATTTT.

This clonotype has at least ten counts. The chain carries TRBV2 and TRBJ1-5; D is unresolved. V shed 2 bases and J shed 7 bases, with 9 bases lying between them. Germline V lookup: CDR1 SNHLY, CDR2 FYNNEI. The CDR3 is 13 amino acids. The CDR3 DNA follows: TGTGCCAGCAGTGAATGGCAGGACCAGCCCCAGCATTTT. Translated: CASSEWQDQPQHF.

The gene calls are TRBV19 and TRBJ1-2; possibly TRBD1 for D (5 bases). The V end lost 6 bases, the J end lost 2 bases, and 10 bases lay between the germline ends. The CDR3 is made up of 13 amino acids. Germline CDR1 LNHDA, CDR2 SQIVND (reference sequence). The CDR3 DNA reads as TGTGCCAGTAGATCACAGGACAACTATGGCTACACCTTC. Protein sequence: CASRSQDNYGYTF.

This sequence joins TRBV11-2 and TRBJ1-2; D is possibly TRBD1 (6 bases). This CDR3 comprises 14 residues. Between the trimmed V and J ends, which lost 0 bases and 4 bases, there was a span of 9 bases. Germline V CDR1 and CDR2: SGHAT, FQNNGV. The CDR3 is CASSLEDSIYGYTF. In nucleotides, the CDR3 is TGTGCCAGCAGCTTAGAGGACAGCATCTATGGCTACACCTTC.

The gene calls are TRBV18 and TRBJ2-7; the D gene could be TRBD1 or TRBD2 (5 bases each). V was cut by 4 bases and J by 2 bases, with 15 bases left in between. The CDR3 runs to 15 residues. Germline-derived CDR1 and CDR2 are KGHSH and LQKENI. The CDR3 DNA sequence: TGTGCCAGCTCACGCCGGGACGGTGAGGCCTACGAGCAGTACTTC. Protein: CASSRRDGEAYEQYF.